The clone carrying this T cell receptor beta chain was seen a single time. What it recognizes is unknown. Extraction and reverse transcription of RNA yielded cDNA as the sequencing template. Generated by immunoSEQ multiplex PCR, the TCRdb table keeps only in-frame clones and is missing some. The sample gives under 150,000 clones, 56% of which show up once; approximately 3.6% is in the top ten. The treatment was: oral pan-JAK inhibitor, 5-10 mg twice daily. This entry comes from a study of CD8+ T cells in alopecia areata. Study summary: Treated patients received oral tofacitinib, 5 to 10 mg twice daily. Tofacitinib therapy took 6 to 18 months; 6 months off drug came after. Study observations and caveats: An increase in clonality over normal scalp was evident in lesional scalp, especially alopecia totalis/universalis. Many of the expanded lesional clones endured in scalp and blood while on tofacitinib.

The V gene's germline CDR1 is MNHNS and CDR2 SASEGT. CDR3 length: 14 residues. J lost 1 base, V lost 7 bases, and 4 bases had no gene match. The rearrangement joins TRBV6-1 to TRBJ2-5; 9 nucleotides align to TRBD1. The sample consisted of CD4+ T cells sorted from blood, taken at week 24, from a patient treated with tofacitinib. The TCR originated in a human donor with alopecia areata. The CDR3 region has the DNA TGTGCCAGCACCGAACAGGGGGCCCAAGAGACCCAGTACTTC. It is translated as CASTEQGAQETQYF.